The 5 T cell receptor beta chains below all came from one sample that was sequenced in a study of blood T cell repertoires in COVID-19. Assay: immunoSEQ multiplex PCR; the TCRdb copy retains only in-frame clones and omits some. The table has 170,000 or so clones, approximately 87% seen once. Source material: peripheral blood. The receptors stem from a woman aged 18-30 years who had recovered from COVID-19.

This clone has a single count. V usage is TRBV5-6 and J usage is TRBJ2-7, with TRBD1 matching over 8 bases. V lost 4 bases, J lost 2 bases, and 8 bases stayed unmatched. Germline values: CDR1 SGHDT, CDR2 YYEEEE. The CDR3 is made up of 15 amino acids. The CDR3 DNA follows: TGTGCCAGCAGCCACGGGACAGGCCAAACCTACGAGCAGTACTTC. It codes for CASSHGTGQTYEQYF.

This clone has just a few counts. CDR3 protein: CASSYSAGPQNEQYF. DNA of the CDR3: TGTGCCAGCAGTTACTCGGCAGGCCCTCAGAACGAGCAGTACTTC. The J gene is TRBJ2-7, the V gene TRBV6-5; D ambiguous. Trimming removed 0 bases from V and 5 bases from J, with 14 bases in between. The CDR3 has 15 amino acids. CDR1 is MNHEY, CDR2 SVGAGI, per germline.

The genes are TRBV4-3 and TRBJ2-3; 8 nucleotides align to TRBD2. V lost 0 bases to trimming and J lost 2 bases; unmatched junction nucleotides: 4. Germline CDR1 is LGHNA and CDR2 is YSLEER. This CDR3 contains 16 residues. CDR3 loop: CASSQDRAGVTDTQYF. The CDR3, as DNA: TGCGCCAGCAGCCAAGATAGAGCGGGGGTCACAGATACGCAGTATTTT.

The chain recombines TRBV24-1 with TRBJ2-5, with 7 bases matching TRBD2. CDR1 KGHDR and CDR2 SFDVKD come from the germline V gene. This CDR3 has 13 residues. V trimming: 3 bases; J trimming: 4 bases; junction bases outside the gene matches: 1. CDR3 loop: CATSDGGRETQYF. DNA of the CDR3: TGTGCCACCAGTGATGGCGGGAGAGAGACCCAGTACTTC.

The V and J genes are TRBV6-2 or TRBV6-3 and TRBJ2-5; a weak D match, TRBD1 (6 bases). Deletions cut 0 bases from V and 2 bases from J, with 13 bases between. The CDR3 runs 16 residues. Germline CDR1 MNHEY, CDR2 SVGEGT. DNA of the CDR3: TGTGCCAGCAGTTACTCAAGGGACACTGATCAAGAGACCCAGTACTTC. Encoded protein: CASSYSRDTDQETQYF.